This T cell receptor beta chain is drawn from a study of OX40 agonist ivuxolimab in advanced cancers. About the research overall: Partial responses, seen in three patients, involved one hepatocellular carcinoma and two cutaneous melanomas.

Libraries were prepared by immunoSEQ multiplex PCR; TCRdb keeps only in-frame clonotypes and omits some of them. Of approximately 75,000 clones in the sample, 90% were seen once. CDR1 and CDR2 from the germline V gene are KGHSH and LQKENI. Between the trimmed V and J ends, which lost 0 bases and 8 bases, there was a span of 13 bases. The CDR3 length is 15 residues. The specimen was CD4+ or CD8+ T cells sorted from blood, collected in a trial of the OX40 agonist ivuxolimab. This sequence originates from an adult with an advanced solid tumor such as melanoma, head and neck, liver or kidney cancer. This chain joins TRBV18 and TRBJ1-4; TRBD1 is a possible D gene (5 bases). The DNA of the CDR3 is TGTGCCAGCTCACCACCGGGGGGAGTAGGCGAAAAACTGTTTTTT. Residues: CASSPPGGVGEKLFF.